This T cell receptor beta chain was found in a study of blood T cell repertoires in COVID-19. Study as a whole: Collection of acute and convalescent COVID-19 samples took place in the United States, Italy and Spain.

This CDR3 is built from 16 residues. With V trimmed by 5 bases and J by 4 bases, 8 bases remained unmatched. Germline loops: CDR1 SEHNR, CDR2 FQNEAQ (reference sequence). Original processing notes: By means of reference gene primer amplification, nucleated cell counts were estimated. Profiled with immunoSEQ multiplex PCR; TCRdb holds only in-frame clones, not every one. V and J calls and clone size follow that table, whereas D and trimming were derived from the DNA. Of about 300,000 clones listed, about 84% were seen once; the top ten hold roughly 1.6%. The sample holds one count of this clone. The sequence was collected from a woman in her forties or fifties with acute or convalescent COVID-19. The sample comprised peripheral blood. The chain carries TRBV7-9 and TRBJ2-5; TRBD2 agrees at 12 bases. The CDR3 here is CASSAGLAGFGETQYF. The DNA for the CDR3 is TGTGCCAGCAGCGCGGGACTAGCGGGCTTCGGAGAGACCCAGTACTTC.